This is a list of T cell receptor beta chains from one sample in a study of CD8+CD57+ T cells in acquired aplastic anemia. TCRdb independently ran MiXCR on the reads; one entry per CDR3 protein. Of about 200,000 distinct CDR3 sequences in the sample, approximately 60% were seen once. Material: sorted CD4+, CD8+, or CD8+CD57+ T cells (not recorded which) from PBMCs. The origin of the receptors is a human donor with aplastic anemia. Both conserved end residues are part of each CDR3.

J,V,CDR3
TRBJ2-1,TRBV6-4,CASSFATSGGYNEQFF
TRBJ1-6,TRBV5-6,CASSRLHGWSPLHF
TRBJ1-1,TRBV15,CATSRPFPGQGAGTEAFF
TRBJ2-1,TRBV15,CATSSPKKQGYNEQFF
TRBJ2-5,TRBV4-1,CASSQSPDASGQETQYF
TRBJ2-3,TRBV20-1,CSARRGDTQYF
TRBJ2-5,TRBV7-2,CASKIGGGYQETQYF
TRBJ2-7,TRBV24-1,CATPLIILGTGVGSYEQYF
TRBJ2-2,TRBV4-3,CASSQDRLERSGELFF
TRBJ2-5,TRBV2,CASSENAGVGETQYF
TRBJ2-2,TRBV6-5,CASIRSNTGELFF
TRBJ1-4,TRBV10-3,CAISETDEKLFF
TRBJ2-7,TRBV29-1,CSVGGGGLAASYEQYF
TRBJ1-2,TRBV9,CASSVPYTF
TRBJ2-7,TRBV10-3,CATRDGPTYEQYF
TRBJ2-7,TRBV19,CASSLQGSAYEQYF
TRBJ2-7,TRBV7-9,CASRRTSGSSYEQYF
TRBJ2-3,TRBV15,CATSRDQGSLGDTQYF
TRBJ2-7,TRBV25-1,CASSEFKGSSYEQYF
TRBJ2-7,TRBV20-1,CSARAFTSGGAGSQHEQYF
TRBJ2-1,TRBV11-2,CASSQDTQYNEQFF
TRBJ2-2,TRBV5-4,CASSLYGNTGELFF
TRBJ2-7,TRBV10-3,CAINFSPAYEQHF
TRBJ1-3,TRBV7-8,CASSLAGGSGNTIYF